This T cell receptor beta chain was recovered during a study of shared clonotypes between healthy human individuals. Only a few counts were recorded for this clone. The sample holds other DNA sequences that translate to the same CDR3. TCRdb's copy holds only in-frame clones and misses some; the assay was immunoSEQ multiplex PCR. Counted here are some 2,000,000 clones, approximately 94% occurring once; the ten biggest clones make up roughly 0.13%. V lost 5 bases, J lost 4 bases, and 5 bases lay in between. In germline, CDR1 is SEHNR, CDR2 FQNEAQ (reference sequence). The CDR3 is made up of 11 amino acids. The healthy adult donors were HIV-negative and reported no recent acute infections or vaccinations.

The sequence derives from a man younger than 35 in good health. Material: naive CD4+ T cells sorted from blood. Specified subset: CD45RA+ positively selected. This chain connects TRBV7-9 to TRBJ2-5; D gene unclear. This chain's CDR3 is CASSVGETQYF. The CDR3, as DNA: TGTGCCAGCAGCGTCGGAGAGACCCAGTACTTC.